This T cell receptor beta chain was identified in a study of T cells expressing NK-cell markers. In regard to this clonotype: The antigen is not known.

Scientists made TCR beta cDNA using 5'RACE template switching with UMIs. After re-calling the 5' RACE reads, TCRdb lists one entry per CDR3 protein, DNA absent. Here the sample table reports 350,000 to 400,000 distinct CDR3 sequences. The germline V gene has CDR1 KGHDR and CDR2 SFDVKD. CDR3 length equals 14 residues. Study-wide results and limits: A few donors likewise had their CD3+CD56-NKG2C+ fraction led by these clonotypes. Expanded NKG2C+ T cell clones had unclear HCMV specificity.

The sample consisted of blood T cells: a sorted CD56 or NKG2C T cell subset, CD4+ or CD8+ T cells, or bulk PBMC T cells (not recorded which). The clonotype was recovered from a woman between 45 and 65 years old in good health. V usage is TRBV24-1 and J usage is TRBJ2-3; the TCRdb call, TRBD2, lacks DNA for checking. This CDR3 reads CATSDRGGEDTQYF.